This T cell receptor (beta chain) was found in a study of CD8 T cells in Susac syndrome. Random hexamers were used to reverse transcribe the RNA input (about 0.5 to 1 ug). In TCRdb, the immunoSEQ multiplex PCR reads were re-called with MiXCR into one record per CDR3 protein. The sample lists 200,000 to 300,000 distinct CDR3 sequences, about 95% occurring once. The sample consisted of CD4+ T cells from PBMCs. This receptor was obtained from a human donor with Susac syndrome.

CDR3 DNA sequence: TGCAGTGCTAGTGCTTGGGATACGCAGTATTTT. As protein: CSASAWDTQYF. The V gene is TRBV20-1, the J gene TRBJ2-3; D uncertain. This CDR3 has 11 amino acids. V lost 3 bases, J lost 6 bases, and 7 bases lay in between. CDR1 is DFQATT and CDR2 is SNEGSKA in the germline V gene (reference sequence).